This is a list of T cell receptor beta chains from one sample in a study of blood T cell repertoires in COVID-19. Sequenced by immunoSEQ multiplex PCR; TCRdb stores in-frame clones only, minus some. This sample yields 110,000 to 150,000 clones, of which over 75% are seen a single time; just over 3% belongs to the top ten. Sample: peripheral blood. These receptors originate from a woman aged 60 to 75 with active COVID-19. Both conserved end residues are part of each CDR3. D genes are given only for firm matches. A row's size may be missing; if present it is once, few, many or a size class.

cdr3_nt cdr3_aa d_call v_call clone_size j_call
TGTGCCAGCAGAAGGGACAGGGTCAATGAGCAGTTCTTC CASRRDRVNEQFF TRBD1 TRBV6-5 . TRBJ2-1
TGTGCCAGCAGTGAAGGACAGGGCCTTGTCTACGAGCAGTACTTC CASSEGQGLVYEQYF TRBD1 TRBV6-1 . TRBJ2-7
TGTGCCTGGAGTAGGGGGCCGAGCAATCAGCCCCAGCATTTT CAWSRGPSNQPQHF TRBD1 TRBV30 . TRBJ1-5
TGTGCCAGCAGTCTTGATGGGACAGGAGGATATGGCTACACCTTC CASSLDGTGGYGYTF TRBD1 TRBV28 . TRBJ1-2
TGCGCCAGCGCCGGGACTTCGCTCTCTGGGGCCAACGTCCTGACTTTC CASAGTSLSGANVLTF . TRBV5-1 . TRBJ2-6
TGTGCCAGCAGTTTAGCAGGGGGCTCAAACAATGAGCAGTTCTTC CASSLAGGSNNEQFF TRBD1 TRBV27 . TRBJ2-1
TGTGCCAGCAGCTTGGACAGTACCTACGAGCAGTACTTC CASSLDSTYEQYF . TRBV5-4 . TRBJ2-7
TGTGCCAGCAGCCGCGTGGGGGGGAACACTGAAGCTTTCTTT CASSRVGGNTEAFF . TRBV3-1/TRBV3-2 . TRBJ1-1
TGTGCCAGCTCACCACTTAGGAGTCGAGACAGGGGAGTGAACGAGCAGTACTTC CASSPLRSRDRGVNEQYF TRBD1 TRBV18 . TRBJ2-7
TGTGCCAGCAGCTTAAGACAGACCACGGAAGGCTACAATGAGCAGTTCTTC CASSLRQTTEGYNEQFF . TRBV7-3 . TRBJ2-1
TGTGCCAGCAGCGTAGGTGGGGGCGTGAACACTGAAGCTTTCTTT CASSVGGGVNTEAFF . TRBV9 once TRBJ1-1
TGTGCCACCTCCCGTGGGACTAGTAGCACAGATACGCAGTATTTT CATSRGTSSTDTQYF TRBD2 TRBV2 . TRBJ2-3
TGTGCCAGCAGCTCCCGACTAGCGGAGGAAGAGACCCAGTACTTC CASSSRLAEEETQYF TRBD2 TRBV7-2 . TRBJ2-5
TGTGCCAGCTCACCACGGACTAGCGGGGGCTACAATGAGCAGTTCTTC CASSPRTSGGYNEQFF TRBD2 TRBV18 . TRBJ2-1
TGTGCTAGCAGCCAAGATGCGGGAGGGACCGGGGAGCTGTTTTTT CASSQDAGGTGELFF TRBD2 TRBV4-2 . TRBJ2-2
TGTGCCATCACCAGGACTAGCGGGAGCTCCTACAATGAGCAGTTCTTC CAITRTSGSSYNEQFF TRBD2 TRBV10-3 . TRBJ2-1
TGTGCCACCACCCCGACAGGGGGCGAGGAGACCCAGTACTTC CATTPTGGEETQYF TRBD1 TRBV15 . TRBJ2-5
TGTGCCAGCAGCGTAGCGGGAGGACGCACAGATACGCAGTATTTT CASSVAGGRTDTQYF TRBD2 TRBV9 . TRBJ2-3
TGTGCCAGCAGCCAAGCTAGCGGGAGAAGCACAGATACGCAGTATTTT CASSQASGRSTDTQYF TRBD2 TRBV4-2 . TRBJ2-3
TGTGCCAGCAGCTTAGTGGGGACTAGCGGGAGAGGGGAGCAGTACTTC CASSLVGTSGRGEQYF TRBD2 TRBV11-2 . TRBJ2-7
TGTGCCAGCAGCTCGGGACTAGCAAAAGAGACCCAGTACTTC CASSSGLAKETQYF TRBD2 TRBV6-5 . TRBJ2-5
TGTGCCAGCAGTTCCCCGGGGGTGGGTGGAAACACCATATATTTT CASSSPGVGGNTIYF . TRBV28 . TRBJ1-3
TGCAGCGTTGACCTTTCTAGCGGGTACTACAATGAGCAGTTCTTC CSVDLSSGYYNEQFF TRBD2 TRBV29-1 . TRBJ2-1
TGTGCCAGCAGCCCTAGTGGGTCGGGGGCTAACTATGGCTACACCTTC CASSPSGSGANYGYTF . TRBV7-9 . TRBJ1-2
TGTGCCAGCAGCCACCCCCCACTAGCGGGAGGGCCGATTCAGGTCAATGAGCAGTTCTTC CASSHPPLAGGPIQVNEQFF TRBD2 TRBV4-2 large TRBJ2-1
TGCGCCAGCAGCCAAGTCGGACAGGGTTACGAGCAGTACTTC CASSQVGQGYEQYF TRBD1 TRBV4-1 . TRBJ2-7
TGTGCCAGCAGTTACTCCCGGAACACTGAAGCTTTCTTT CASSYSRNTEAFF . TRBV6-5 . TRBJ1-1
TGTGCCAGCAGCGCCTCGTGGACAGGGGTAAACTATGGCTACACCTTC CASSASWTGVNYGYTF TRBD1 TRBV25-1 . TRBJ1-2
TGCGCCAGCAGCCAAGCGGGGGGGGTTCAGCCCCAGCATTTT CASSQAGGVQPQHF . TRBV4-1 . TRBJ1-5
TGTGCCAGCAGCCCCAGTGCCAGGGAAAACTACAATGAGCAGTTCTTC CASSPSARENYNEQFF . TRBV4-2 . TRBJ2-1
TGCGCCAGCAGCCAAGGGACAGGACGTGTTCAGTACTTC CASSQGTGRVQYF TRBD1 TRBV4-3 . TRBJ2-4
TGTGCCAGCAGCTCGGCGGGGGTGGGGTACAATGAGCAGTTCTTC CASSSAGVGYNEQFF TRBD2 TRBV28 . TRBJ2-1
TGCAGCGGGCTGAGAGGCTACAATGAGCAGTTCTTC CSGLRGYNEQFF . TRBV29-1 . TRBJ2-1
TGCGCCAGCAGCCAAGATACAGGGGGCGAGACTGAAGCTTTCTTT CASSQDTGGETEAFF TRBD1 TRBV4-3 . TRBJ1-1
TGTGCCAGCAGTTTCTCCGCTCAGGGCCAGCATTTT CASSFSAQGQHF . TRBV12-3/TRBV12-4 . TRBJ1-5
TGTGCCAGCAGCCCCGACAGGGGTAATCAGCCCCAGCATTTT CASSPDRGNQPQHF TRBD1 TRBV11-2 . TRBJ1-5
TGTGCCATGTCGCGAGGACTGATAACCTACGAGCAGTACTTC CAMSRGLITYEQYF . TRBV5-4 . TRBJ2-7
TGTGCCAGCAGTTACTCTACCGGGGCGGGACTCTACGAGCAGTACTTC CASSYSTGAGLYEQYF . TRBV6-6 . TRBJ2-7
TGCGCCAGCAGCCAAGAAACAGTAACAGGGGTCTACAATGAGCAGTTCTTC CASSQETVTGVYNEQFF TRBD1 TRBV4-3 . TRBJ2-1
TGCGCCAGCAGCCGGGCACAGGGTAACTACAATGAGCAGTTCTTC CASSRAQGNYNEQFF . TRBV5-1 . TRBJ2-1
TGCAGCGTGAGGGTGAACACTGAAGCTTTCTTT CSVRVNTEAFF . TRBV29-1 . TRBJ1-1
TGTGCCAGTAGTACACATAAGGACAGTGGGCCCGAGAAGACCCAGTACTTC CASSTHKDSGPEKTQYF . TRBV19 . TRBJ2-5